The clone carrying this TCR beta chain came up a few times. Its target is not known. The record originates from a study of response to subunit inactivated influenza vaccine. Findings and caveats of the study: Authors suggested each seasonal influenza vaccination recruits few new T cells.

Each CDR3 protein gets one entry after TCRdb re-called the RT-PCR reads with MiXCR. The sample lists 490,000 or so distinct CDR3 sequences, 7.6% seen once, with 10% to 15% in the top ten. V lost 6 bases, J lost 6 bases, and 11 bases lay in between. The CDR3 length is 12 residues. Germline V gene lookup returns CDR1 SGHTA and CDR2 FQGNSA. The sequenced sample was PBMCs from blood, obtained 23 to 25 months after vaccination. The rearrangement joins TRBV7-2 to TRBJ1-1, with D uncertain. This receptor was obtained from a man aged 45-69 years who received an inactivated influenza vaccine. This CDR3 is CASSPSPSEAFF. Here the CDR3 DNA reads TGTGCCAGCAGTCCCTCTCCATCTGAAGCTTTCTTT.